One T cell receptor (beta chain) is described in this entry. Its antigen is unknown. Produced via immunoSEQ multiplex PCR; TCRdb's table is partial and in-frame only. The sample gives some 150,000 clones, around 90% of which show up once; roughly 1.5% is in the top ten. V was clipped by 2 bases and J by 7 bases, with 15 bases between them. The CDR3 runs to 14 residues. Germline CDR1 reads SGHTA; CDR2 reads FQGTGA. These data come from a study of T cell responses to AZD1222 COVID-19 vaccine. Findings and limits, study-wide: Spike was spanned by vaccine-associated CD4 TCRs, which were dominant at 160-218 and 743-854.

The V gene is TRBV7-3, the J gene TRBJ2-7, with D maybe TRBD2 (5 bases). This specimen was peripheral blood, taken 28 days after the second AZD1222 dose. The sequence was obtained from an adult who received the AZD1222 COVID-19 vaccine. The CDR3 DNA reads TGTGCCAGCAGCTTAGGTGGTAACGCGGGTGAGCAGTACTTC. Translating gives CASSLGGNAGEQYF.